This T cell receptor beta chain was obtained from a study of CD8 T cells in ankylosing spondylitis. MiXCR, applied by TCRdb to the 5' RACE reads, yields one record per CDR3 protein. The sample has just over 350,000 distinct CDR3 sequences, 20% to 25% seen once. J lost 7 bases, V lost 4 bases, and 6 bases had no gene match. The CDR3 consists of 14 residues. From germline, CDR1 is SGHVS and CDR2 FQNEAQ. The sequenced sample consisted of blood, either unsorted or a sorted T cell fraction (not recorded which). The receptor comes from a male donor with ankylosing spondylitis or in good health (not recorded which). V is TRBV7-8 and J is TRBJ2-1; 8 bases align to TRBD1. CDR3 amino acids: CASSSGQGWNEQFF. The CDR3 region has the DNA TGTGCCAGCAGCTCAGGACAGGGTTGGAATGAGCAGTTCTTC.